Sequencing of this T cell receptor (beta chain) was carried out in a study of T-cell memory formation after mild COVID-19. Study-wide background: Largely, the TCR clusters proved donor specific. General observations from the study: Most CD4+ clones that shrank were in CM and EM, while CD8+ ones turned up in EMRA. Clones shrinking from day 15 to 85 showed even CD4/CD8 mixes; later expanders tilted CD4+.

This clonotype was observed at least ten times. What it binds is unknown. From the 5' RACE reads, TCRdb called clonotypes with MiXCR, one entry per CDR3 protein. The repertoire has 130,000 to 150,000 distinct CDR3 sequences, under 7% of them found once; the top ten carry about 2.1%. The source material was PBMCs or a T cell subset sorted from them (not recorded which). The TCR originated in an adult woman who had mild COVID-19 (a few samples of this study predate the infection). Cell type and time point are not known.

The CDR3 region is CASRLGGTNTGELFF. In DNA form, the CDR3 reads TGTGCCAGCAGGCTCGGGGGGACGAACACCGGGGAGCTGTTTTTT. The chain links TRBV27 to TRBJ2-2; 7 positions match TRBD2. CDR1 is MNHEY, CDR2 SMNVEV, per germline (reference sequence). The CDR3 runs to 15 residues. The trim removed 6 bases at V and 0 bases at J, leaving 4 bases unmatched.